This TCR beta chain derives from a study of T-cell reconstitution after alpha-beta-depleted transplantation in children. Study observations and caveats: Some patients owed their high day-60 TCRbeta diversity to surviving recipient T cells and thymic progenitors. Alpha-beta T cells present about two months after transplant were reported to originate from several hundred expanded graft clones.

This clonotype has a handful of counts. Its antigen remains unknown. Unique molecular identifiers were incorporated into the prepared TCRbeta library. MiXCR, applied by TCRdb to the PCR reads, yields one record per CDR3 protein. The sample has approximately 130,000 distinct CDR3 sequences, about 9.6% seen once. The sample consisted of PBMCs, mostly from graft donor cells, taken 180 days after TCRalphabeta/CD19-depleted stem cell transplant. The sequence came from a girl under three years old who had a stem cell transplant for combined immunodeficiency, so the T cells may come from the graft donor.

The CDR3 DNA follows: TGTGCCACCAGTGATTTGTTGGGGCGCCAGGAAGGGAACACCGGGGAGCTGTTTTTT. It translates to CATSDLLGRQEGNTGELFF. The gene calls are TRBV24-1 and TRBJ2-2; possibly TRBD1 for D (5 bases). The CDR3 is made up of 19 amino acids. V was trimmed by 0 bases and J by 1 base, leaving 17 bases between them. Germline V gives CDR1 KGHDR, CDR2 SFDVKD.